This passage covers 20 T cell receptor beta chains from one sample sequenced in a study of CD8+CD57+ T cells in acquired aplastic anemia. Investigators profiled TCR beta VDJ and CDR3 from genomic DNA template. TCRdb itself ran the reads through MiXCR, one entry per CDR3 protein. The sample lists 90,000 to 130,000 distinct CDR3 sequences; 51% were seen once. Sequenced sample: sorted CD4+, CD8+, or CD8+CD57+ T cells (not recorded which) from PBMCs. Receptors originate from a human donor in good health, serving as a control.

The rearrangement joins TRBV19 to TRBJ2-3, with D possibly being TRBD1 (6 bases). CDR3 length: 16 amino acids. V gave up 1 base and J gave up 4 bases, with 15 bases separating them. From germline, CDR1 is LNHDA and CDR2 SQIVND (reference sequence). CDR3 sequence: CASSIGVGAGADTQYF. CDR3 DNA sequence: TGTGCCAGTAGTATAGGCGTAGGGGCAGGGGCAGATACGCAGTATTTT.

A few counts support this clonotype. The junction departs from germline at one end; a sequencing error may be responsible. The chain uses TRBV25-1 and TRBJ1-4; D perhaps matches TRBD1 (6 bases). The germline V gene has CDR1 MGHDK and CDR2 SYGVNS. The CDR3 is 13 amino acids. The CDR3 loop is CASGQGSDEKLFF. DNA of the CDR3: TGCGCCAGCGGCCAGGGGTCCGATGAAAAACTGTTTTTT.

This clonotype has a count of ten or more. The chain employs TRBV6-4 and TRBJ1-1; no firm D call. V lost 4 bases, J lost 1 base, and 10 bases lay in between. The germline gives CDR1 MRHNA, CDR2 SNTAGT. This CDR3 is built from 14 residues. CDR3: CASSVGGENTEAFF. CDR3 nucleotide sequence: TGTGCCAGCAGTGTTGGTGGCGAGAACACTGAAGCTTTCTTT.

J is TRBJ2-7 and V is TRBV20-1; 7 nucleotides align to TRBD1. V lost 4 bases and J lost 2; bases outside the gene matches: 8. CDR1 DFQATT and CDR2 SNEGSKA come from the germline V gene (reference sequence). The CDR3 sequence is 14 residues long. The CDR3 loop is CSAIPTGTTYEQYF. CDR3 DNA: TGCAGTGCTATACCGACAGGGACCACCTACGAGCAGTACTTC.

The rearrangement links TRBV13 to TRBJ2-7; TRBD1 matches 7 bases. The length of the CDR3 is 21 residues. After removal of 1 base from V and 2 bases from J, the junction contained 23 bases not matched to a gene. Germline V lookup: CDR1 PRHDT, CDR2 FYEKMQ (reference sequence). In nucleotides, the CDR3 is TGTGCCAGCAGCTTAGTCATTCCCGGGACAGCCTCTCCCAAAGACCCCTACGAGCAGTACTTC. The encoded protein is CASSLVIPGTASPKDPYEQYF.

Of note for this clonotype: Given the absence of the conserved phenylalanine or tryptophan at the CDR3 end, a read error is likely. The CDR3 sequence: CASSVGWSVEVYEQYL. CDR3 in DNA: TGTGCCAGCAGCGTAGGTTGGTCCGTCGAGGTCTACGAGCAGTACCTC. The chain uses TRBV9 and TRBJ2-7; D is undetermined. This CDR3 region has 16 residues. The V gene lost 0 bases and the J gene lost 3 bases, with 16 bases spanning the gap. CDR1 SGDLS and CDR2 YYNGEE come from the germline V gene.

This sequence joins TRBV10-3 and TRBJ1-5, with D uncertain. Trimming left V 0 bases short and J 7 bases short, with 7 bases between. Germline V CDR1 and CDR2: ENHRY, SYGVKD. The CDR3 contains 13 residues. CDR3 coding DNA: TGTGCCATCAGTGAGTCGGAGGGACAGCCCCAGCATTTT. This gives the protein CAISESEGQPQHF.

The sample holds one count of this clonotype. CDR3 bases: TGTGCCAGCACCGTCCCTGAGGGAAACACCATATATTTT. Amino acids: CASTVPEGNTIYF. The chain couples TRBV12-3 or TRBV12-4 to TRBJ1-3; D not resolved. Trimming cost V 7 bases and J 4 bases, with 11 bases left between them. This CDR3 region has 13 residues.

A word on this clonotype: A much more abundant neighbour one base away suggests this may be a read error. This chain uses TRBV10-3 with TRBJ2-3; D call uncertain. The CDR3 covers 14 residues. Per the germline V gene, CDR1 is ENHRY and CDR2 is SYGVKD. The chain's CDR3 is CASSYSGDTDTQYF. CDR3 DNA sequence: TGTGCCAGCAGTTACTCAGGAGATACAGATACGCAGTATTTT.

This clonotype was detected many times. The rearrangement uses TRBV20-1 and TRBJ2-7, with D perhaps TRBD1 (7 bases). Per germline, CDR1 DFQATT and CDR2 SNEGSKA (reference sequence). The V end lost 2 bases, the J end lost 2 bases, and 13 bases lay between the germline ends. The CDR3 has 14 residues. CDR3 coding DNA: TGCAGTGCTAGACCGGGGGACAGCACCTACGAGCAGTACTTC. This encodes CSARPGDSTYEQYF.

This clonotype was recorded at least ten times. J is TRBJ1-1 and V is TRBV20-1; no reliable D call. CDR3 length equals 13 residues. Deletions cut 0 bases from V and 3 bases from J, with 8 bases between. The germline gives CDR1 DFQATT, CDR2 SNEGSKA (reference sequence). CDR3 nucleotides: TGCAGTGCTAGAGATGAAAGGGACACTGAAGCTTTCTTT. This sequence encodes CSARDERDTEAFF.

A remark on this clonotype: A much larger clone sits a single nucleotide away, making a read error possible. The conserved phenylalanine or tryptophan normally closing the CDR3 is absent here, so this likely arose from a read error. V gene TRBV11-2 combines with J gene TRBJ1-1, with TRBD1 as a possible D gene (5 bases). V was pared by 5 bases and J by 0 bases, with 10 bases between. Germline values: CDR1 SGHAT, CDR2 FQNNGV. The CDR3 loop spans 14 amino acids. The CDR3 here is CASSAGLLNTEAFS. The DNA for the CDR3 is TGTGCCAGCAGCGCGGGACTTTTGAACACTGAAGCTTTCTCT.

V usage is TRBV5-4 and J usage is TRBJ1-2; D uncertain. CDR1 and CDR2 from the germline V gene are SGHNT and YYREEE (reference sequence). The V gene lost 4 bases and the J gene lost 7 bases, with 11 bases spanning the gap. This CDR3 spans 12 amino acids. The CDR3 DNA is TGTGCCAGCAGCCCTGGACCGAGTGGCTACACCTTC. Protein sequence: CASSPGPSGYTF.

This clonotype was seen repeatedly, ten times or more. J is TRBJ2-2 and V is TRBV19; TRBD1 matches 8 bases. Germline CDR1 is LNHDA and CDR2 is SQIVND (reference sequence). The CDR3 extends over 15 amino acids. The V segment lost 6 bases and the J segment 4 bases; nucleotides outside the gene matches: 7. The CDR3: CASSMTGARTGELFF. The CDR3 coding sequence is TGTGCCAGTAGCATGACAGGGGCTCGCACCGGGGAGCTGTTTTTT.

As to this clonotype: A much larger clone lies one base from this, so it may be a read error. The chain links TRBV4-3 to TRBJ2-1; D uncertain. Germline V lookup: CDR1 LGHNA, CDR2 YSLEER. The CDR3 has 13 amino acids. Here the CDR3 reads CASSQDYGNGQFF. CDR3 nucleotide sequence: TGCGCCAGCAGCCAAGATTATGGGAATGGGCAGTTCTTC.

The chain has TRBV29-1 and TRBJ2-3; tentatively, D is TRBD1 (6 bases). In germline, CDR1 is SQVTM, CDR2 ANQGSEA. This CDR3 is 12 amino acids long. V was clipped by 6 bases and J by 4 bases, with 11 bases between them. CDR3 sequence (DNA): TGCAGCGTGATCAAGGGGGCAGATACGCAGTATTTT. Protein product: CSVIKGADTQYF.

The rearrangement joins TRBV25-1 to TRBJ2-7; 10 nucleotides agree with TRBD1. V shed 4 bases and J 7 bases; nucleotides not matched to a gene: 10. The CDR3 sequence is 15 residues long. Germline V gene lookup returns CDR1 MGHDK and CDR2 SYGVNS. Here the CDR3 reads CASSGTDRGGPEQYF. The CDR3 DNA sequence: TGTGCCAGCAGTGGGACGGACAGGGGGGGGCCGGAGCAGTACTTC.

V gene TRBV20-1 combines with J gene TRBJ2-6; maybe TRBD1 (6 bases). CDR3 length equals 14 residues. V was shortened by 5 bases and J by 1 base, with 9 bases between the two germline ends. CDR1 is DFQATT and CDR2 is SNEGSKA in the germline V gene (reference sequence). DNA for the CDR3: TGCAGTGCTCTTACAGGGTCTGGGGCCAACGTCCTGACTTTC. This codes for CSALTGSGANVLTF.

In the case of this clonotype: A much larger clone differs from this one at a single base, so this may be a read error. The V and J genes are TRBV7-2 and TRBJ2-7; D call uncertain. Between the trimmed V and J ends, which lost 9 bases and 1 base, there was a span of 7 bases. CDR1 and CDR2 from the germline V gene are SGHTA and FQGNSA. The CDR3 is made up of 11 amino acids. DNA for the CDR3: TGTGCCAGTGGGCGGTCCTACGAGCAGTACTTC. Encoded protein: CASGRSYEQYF. Variable domain in full (rest from reference TRBV7-2 and TRBJ2-7): GAGVSQSPSNKVTEKGKDVELRCDPISGHTALYWYRQSLGQGLEFLIYFQGNSAPDKSGLPSDRFSAERTGGSVSTLTIQRTQQEDSAVYLCASGRSYEQYFGPGTRLTVT.

This clonotype showed up many times. The V and J genes are TRBV7-2 and TRBJ2-5; possibly TRBD1 or TRBD2 for D (7 bases each). Trimming took off 5 bases at V and 4 bases at J, with 26 bases between the two ends. CDR3 length: 18 amino acids. Germline V gene lookup returns CDR1 SGHTA and CDR2 FQGNSA. The CDR3 bases are TGTGCCAGCAGCCCAACCCAAAGCAGGGGGGGCCGAGGAGAGACCCAGTACTTC. Translation: CASSPTQSRGGRGETQYF. The full variable domain, completed using reference TRBV7-2 and TRBJ2-5, is GAGVSQSPSNKVTEKGKDVELRCDPISGHTALYWYRQSLGQGLEFLIYFQGNSAPDKSGLPSDRFSAERTGGSVSTLTIQRTQQEDSAVYLCASSPTQSRGGRGETQYFGPGTRLLVL.